The sample holds many counts of the clone carrying this T cell receptor beta chain. As yet, its antigen is unknown. The sample comes from a study of CD8 T cells in ankylosing spondylitis. Findings and caveats of the study: A TCR beta motif made of about 8 highly homologous variants seemed typical of ankylosing spondylitis blood. In synovial fluid and blood from reactive arthritis, some motif variants were previously reported. Significantly higher representation of disease-linked clones was reported for matched ankylosing spondylitis synovial fluid.

TCRdb ran MiXCR on the 5' RACE reads and lists one entry per CDR3 protein. The profile shows 500,000 to 550,000 distinct CDR3 sequences, roughly 12% of them singletons. This CDR3 has 13 amino acids. Germline CDR1 DFQATT, CDR2 SNEGSKA (reference sequence). Trimming took 1 base from V and 1 from J, leaving 7 bases between them. The receptor comes from a male donor with ankylosing spondylitis. The sample was blood, either unsorted or a sorted T cell fraction (not recorded which). V gene TRBV20-1 combines with J gene TRBJ1-1; a possible D gene is TRBD1 (6 bases). The CDR3 is CSARGTANTEAFF. DNA of the CDR3: TGCAGTGCTAGAGGGACAGCGAACACTGAAGCTTTCTTT.